Listed below are T cell receptor beta chains from one sample, sequenced in a study of shared clonotypes between healthy human individuals. Method: immunoSEQ multiplex PCR; TCRdb's copy keeps in-frame clones and lacks some. The sample lists 2,500,000 or so clones, over 85% seen once, with over 0.12% in the top ten. Sequences were obtained from naive CD4+ T cells sorted from blood. These receptors were obtained from a man younger than 35 in good health. Each CDR3 is given with its conserved first and last residue. The D gene is left open where the match is weak.

>TRBD1|TRBV27
CASSSSTGGETQYF
>NA|TRBV15
CATSRDPGAGGNTIYF
>TRBD2|TRBV5-1
CASSSGTSGTLVNEQFF
>TRBD1|TRBV5-6
CASSSGRGLLGNQPQHF
>NA|TRBV30
CAWSPGQVEKLFF
>TRBD2|TRBV5-4
CASRPLTTPSGGSGGELFF
>NA|TRBV7-2
CASSFLAGLNEQFF
>NA|TRBV27
CASRSATGYEQYF
>NA|TRBV10-2
CATQAGSSYEQYF
>TRBD2|TRBV9
CASTKEASGGQETQYF
>NA|TRBV30
CAWSSDRKGEQYF
>NA|TRBV20-1
CSADGFYEQYF
>NA|TRBV5-5
CASSLFMENTIYF
>NA|TRBV9
CASSLVLGGQETQYF
>NA|TRBV18
CASQRGDIEKLFF
>TRBD2|TRBV28
CASSTSTGGKYEQYF
>NA|TRBV2
CASSDWVNTEAFF
>TRBD2|TRBV6-5
CASSYSAGPYEQYF
>TRBD2|TRBV5-1
CASSRSGTSGDTQYF
>NA|TRBV6-1
CASSEAPGRETQYF
>NA|TRBV5-1
CASSLMGSGGETQYF
>NA|TRBV5-5
CASSLGGLSPSREAFF
>NA|TRBV28
CASSFVPRYEQYF
>NA|TRBV28
CASSRRSRDLKWASYEQYF
>NA|TRBV6-5
CASRDTLNYGYTF
>NA|TRBV7-2
CASSLVVGGGTGELFF
>NA|TRBV25-1
CASTDGPGNTIYF
>NA|TRBV19
CASSQVQVSGNTIYF
>NA|TRBV6-6
CASSRDGRNSPLHF
>NA|TRBV2
CASSEVGGNTGELFF
>NA|TRBV10-3
CAIRQGSSGNTIYF